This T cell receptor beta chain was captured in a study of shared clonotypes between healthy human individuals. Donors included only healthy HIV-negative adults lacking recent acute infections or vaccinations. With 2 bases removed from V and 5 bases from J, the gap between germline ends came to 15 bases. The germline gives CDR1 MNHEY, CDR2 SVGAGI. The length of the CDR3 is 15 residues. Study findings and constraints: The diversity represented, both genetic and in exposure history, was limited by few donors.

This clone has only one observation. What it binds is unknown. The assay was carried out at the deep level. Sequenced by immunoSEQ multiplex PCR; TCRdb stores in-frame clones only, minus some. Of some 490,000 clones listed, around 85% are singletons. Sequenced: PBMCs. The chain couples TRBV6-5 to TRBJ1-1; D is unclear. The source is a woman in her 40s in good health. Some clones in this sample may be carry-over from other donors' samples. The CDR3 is CASSYTWGGGTEAFF. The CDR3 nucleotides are TGTGCCAGCAGTTACACCTGGGGAGGTGGGACTGAAGCTTTCTTT.